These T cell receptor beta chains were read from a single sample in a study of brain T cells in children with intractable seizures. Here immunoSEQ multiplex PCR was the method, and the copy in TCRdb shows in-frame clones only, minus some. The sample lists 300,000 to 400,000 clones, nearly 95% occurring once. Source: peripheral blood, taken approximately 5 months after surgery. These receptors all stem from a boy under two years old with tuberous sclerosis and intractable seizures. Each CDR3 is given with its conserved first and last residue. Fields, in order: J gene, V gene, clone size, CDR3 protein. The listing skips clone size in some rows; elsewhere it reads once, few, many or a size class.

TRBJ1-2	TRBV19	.	CAIRDRDRNYGYTF
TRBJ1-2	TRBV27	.	CASSARWGRNYGYTF
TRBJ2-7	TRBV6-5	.	CASSLGQGGEQYF
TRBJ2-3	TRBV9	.	CASTPGGAGTDTQYF
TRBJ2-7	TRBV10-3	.	CAISRSYEQYF
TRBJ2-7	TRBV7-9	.	CASSLGWDWSSYEQYF
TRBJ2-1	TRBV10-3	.	CAISEGLSGRGYNEQFF
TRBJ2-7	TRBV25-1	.	CASAGDEQYF
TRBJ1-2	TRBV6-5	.	CASSNGVLPYGYTF
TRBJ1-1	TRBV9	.	CASSLVQGAIGNTEAFF
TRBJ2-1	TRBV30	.	CAWSSGDLHNEQFF
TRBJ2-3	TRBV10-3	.	CAITNSGGRITDTQYF
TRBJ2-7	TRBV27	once	CASSYGGPYEQYF
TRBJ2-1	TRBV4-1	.	CASGLRGGYGHEQFF
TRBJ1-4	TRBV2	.	CASSVRALVWKLFF
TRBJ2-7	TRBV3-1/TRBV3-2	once	CASSRRTSGSREEQYF
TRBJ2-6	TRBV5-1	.	CASSYLGAGANVLTF
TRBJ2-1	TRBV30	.	CAWLAGGRDEQFF
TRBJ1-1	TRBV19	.	CASSITAHTEAFF
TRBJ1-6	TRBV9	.	CASSYNLATGPNSPLHF
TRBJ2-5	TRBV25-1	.	CASSERKGKETQYF
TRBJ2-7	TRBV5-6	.	CASSLSDRSPYEQYF